The clone carrying this TCR beta chain was seen at least ten times. This specimen comes from a study of T cells in Graves' hyperthyroidism and ophthalmopathy. Germline V CDR1 and CDR2: SGHRS, YFSETQ. The CDR3 is 15 amino acids. V shed 3 bases and J shed 5 bases, with 14 bases lying between them. The diagnostic basis comprised clinical symptoms, serum thyroxine and TRAb, thyroid ultrasound and orbital computed tomography. Researchers took RNA transcripts and amplified the TCR beta CDR3 regions from them. First-round RT-PCR with HTBI primers amplified the TCR CDR3 region. TCRdb processed the multiplex PCR reads anew with MiXCR; each CDR3 protein has one entry. The table records nearly 600,000 distinct CDR3 sequences, around 14% of them present only once.

The V and J genes are TRBV5-1 and TRBJ2-2; D is possibly TRBD1 or TRBD2 (5 bases each). This TCR was sampled from a woman between 18 and 30 years old with Graves' ophthalmopathy. The specimen was blood. The CDR3 DNA follows: TGCGCCAGCAGCTGGGGACCCTCGGAGACCGGGGAGCTGTTTTTT. The encoded protein is CASSWGPSETGELFF.